One TCR beta chain is described in this entry. Its antigen is unidentified. The CDR3 runs to 16 residues. The V end lost 0 bases, the J end lost 8 bases, and 19 bases lay between the germline ends. From germline, CDR1 is SGDLS and CDR2 YYNGEE. Sequencing used immunoSEQ multiplex PCR; TCRdb keeps in-frame clones, though not all of them. Of 97,000 or so clones detected, 90% to 95% appear once; the ten largest clones hold 3.1%. Surgery without prior neoadjuvant therapy was the treatment of the selected pancreatic ductal adenocarcinoma patients. These data belong to a study of T cells in pancreatic ductal adenocarcinoma. The study, taken as a whole, reports: Mean clonality was about 0.12 in tumors and roughly 0.07 in blood, not significantly different.

The TCR originated in a human donor with pancreatic ductal adenocarcinoma. V gene TRBV9 combines with J gene TRBJ2-3; a weak D match, TRBD2 (5 bases). Sequencing input: PBMCs. The CDR3, as DNA: TGTGCCAGCAGCGTAGGAGGGCAGCTCCAGTCTGGTACGCAGTATTTT. Its protein is CASSVGGQLQSGTQYF.